This TCR beta chain was profiled in a study of T cell responses to AZD1222 COVID-19 vaccine. Study observations and caveats: Across the whole spike, CD4 TCRs peaked at regions 160-218 and 743-854. Among the donors, most were white British and more were female, and clonal diversity was possibly underestimated.

Only in-frame clones appear in the TCRdb table, and some are missing; sequencing was by immunoSEQ multiplex PCR. The repertoire consists of about 140,000 clones, with around 83% occurring once and the leading ten covering over 4.5%. For this clone: Its antigen remains unidentified.

This TCR was sampled from an adult who received the AZD1222 COVID-19 vaccine. The input for sequencing was peripheral blood, taken 28 days after the second AZD1222 dose.

The CDR3 loop reads CAISVTGRQETQYF. CDR3 sequence (DNA): TGTGCCATCAGTGTGACAGGGCGCCAAGAGACCCAGTACTTC. The rearrangement uses TRBV10-3 and TRBJ2-5; 7 bases map to TRBD1. CDR1 and CDR2 (germline): ENHRY, SYGVKD. The CDR3 consists of 14 residues. V dropped 4 bases and J dropped 1; count of bases not matched to a gene: 3.